Following are 24 T cell receptor beta chains from one sample sequenced in a study of blood T cell repertoires in COVID-19. Sequenced by immunoSEQ multiplex PCR; TCRdb stores in-frame clones only, minus some. The sample consists of 45,000 to 60,000 clones, roughly four fifths of them appearing once. The sequencing input was peripheral blood. All receptors derive from a man aged 80 or over with COVID-19, enrolled during active disease.

V and J are TRBV7-9 and TRBJ1-3, with D unresolved. Germline values: CDR1 SEHNR, CDR2 FQNEAQ (reference sequence). V was shortened by 10 bases and J by 7 bases, with 17 bases between the two germline ends. The CDR3 sequence is 13 residues long. CDR3 nucleotides: TGTGCCACCCGAGAACCCTCTGCCAACACCATATATTTT. It yields the protein CATREPSANTIYF.

This clone has a handful of counts. The chain recombines TRBV4-3 with TRBJ1-1; maybe TRBD1 (6 bases). V was shortened by 2 bases and J by 1 base, with 11 bases between the two germline ends. CDR1 is LGHNA, CDR2 YSLEER, per germline. There are 15 residues in the CDR3. CDR3 loop: CASSQPGQRNTEAFF. CDR3 in DNA: TGCGCCAGCAGCCAACCCGGACAGAGGAACACTGAAGCTTTCTTT.

The chain has TRBV11-1 and TRBJ2-7, with D perhaps TRBD1 (6 bases). The V end lost 5 bases, the J end lost 4 bases, and 12 bases lay between the germline ends. The CDR3 spans 13 residues. Germline lookup yields CDR1 SGHAT and CDR2 FQDESV (reference sequence). Here the CDR3 DNA reads TGTGCCAGCAGCGGGGGCAGCTATTACGAGCAGTACTTC. It encodes CASSGGSYYEQYF. Using reference TRBV11-1 and TRBJ2-7 for the parts outside the CDR3, the full variable domain is EAEVAQSPRYKITEKSQAVAFWCDPISGHATLYWYRQILGQGPELLVQFQDESVVDDSQLPKDRFSAERLKGVDSTLKIQPAELGDSAMYLCASSGGSYYEQYFGPGTRLTVT.

This chain connects TRBV6-5 to TRBJ1-2; 7 bases line up with TRBD1. V lost 1 base to trimming and J lost 4 bases; unmatched junction nucleotides: 3. Germline assignment: CDR1 MNHEY and CDR2 SVGAGI. The CDR3 is 14 residues long. CDR3 residues: CASSYLGDSYGYTF. DNA for the CDR3: TGTGCCAGCAGTTACTTGGGGGACAGCTATGGCTACACCTTC.

The genes are TRBV7-9 and TRBJ1-5, with a possible D match to TRBD1 (5 bases). V lost 1 base and J lost 3, with 13 bases in between. Germline V gene data show CDR1 as SEHNR and CDR2 as FQNEAQ (reference sequence). The length of the CDR3 is 16 residues. Here the CDR3 reads CASSLGRTSDNQPQHF. DNA for the CDR3: TGTGCCAGCAGCTTAGGCCGGACAAGCGACAATCAGCCCCAGCATTTT.

The rearrangement uses TRBV7-9 and TRBJ2-1; tentative D call: TRBD2 (6 bases). The germline V gene encodes CDR1 SEHNR and CDR2 FQNEAQ (reference sequence). The germline V and J ends were trimmed by 3 bases and 4 bases, with 10 bases remaining between them. The CDR3 covers 14 residues. The CDR3 DNA follows: TGTGCCAGCAGCTTGGCTAGCGATTACAATGAGCAGTTCTTC. Protein sequence: CASSLASDYNEQFF.

This clone appeared a few times. The genes are TRBV19 and TRBJ1-5; D perhaps matches TRBD1 (5 bases). The CDR3 is 16 amino acids. Trimming took 7 bases from V and 2 from J, leaving 18 bases between them. Germline CDR1 and CDR2: LNHDA and SQIVND (reference sequence). The CDR3 loop is CASTTLGGAGNQPQHF. CDR3 DNA sequence: TGTGCCAGTACCACACTAGGAGGGGCAGGCAATCAGCCCCAGCATTTT.

The gene calls are TRBV10-1 and TRBJ2-1; D not certain. The CDR3 is 14 amino acids. The ends were cut back, 2 bases at V and 2 bases at J, with 7 bases in the middle. Germline V gives CDR1 WNHNN, CDR2 SYGVQD (reference sequence). The CDR3 nucleotides read TGCGCCAGCAGTGAGGCGCGAACCTACAATGAGCAGTTCTTC. It specifies CASSEARTYNEQFF.

This clone was seen a handful of times. V and J are TRBV7-2 and TRBJ2-5, with 9 bases identical to TRBD1. Trimming at V came to 4 bases and at J to 4 bases, leaving 7 bases not matched to a gene. Germline CDR1 and CDR2: SGHTA and FQGNSA. This CDR3 is 15 amino acids long. CDR3 sequence: CASSSPGQGGETQYF. CDR3 sequence (DNA): TGTGCCAGCAGCTCCCCGGGACAGGGTGGAGAGACCCAGTACTTC.

The V gene is TRBV10-3, the J gene TRBJ1-4, with 9 nucleotides matching TRBD1. CDR1 and CDR2 from the germline V gene are ENHRY and SYGVKD. This CDR3 has 15 residues. The ends lost 11 bases at V and 0 bases at J; junction bases unmatched: 7. As DNA, the CDR3 is TGTGCCGCCGGACAGGGGATCGCAACTAATGAAAAACTGTTTTTT. The encoded protein is CAAGQGIATNEKLFF.

The chain couples TRBV11-3 to TRBJ2-7, with D perhaps matching TRBD2 (5 bases). Trimming left V 5 bases short and J 0 bases short, with 17 bases between. Germline V gene sequence: CDR1 SGHNT, CDR2 YENEEA. The CDR3 has 16 amino acids. The CDR3 bases are TGTGCCAGCAGCACCTCGCCCTCCCGGGGCTCCTACGAGCAGTACGTC. Translation: CASSTSPSRGSYEQYV.

V is TRBV5-4 and J is TRBJ2-3, with TRBD2 identical over 7 bases. The trim removed 3 bases at V and 2 bases at J, leaving 3 bases unmatched. The V gene's germline CDR1 is SGHNT and CDR2 YYREEE (reference sequence). The CDR3 length is 14 residues. The CDR3 coding sequence is TGTGCCAGCAGCTGGGGAGGGTTCACAGATACGCAGTATTTT. As protein: CASSWGGFTDTQYF.

The rearrangement joins TRBV4-3 to TRBJ1-3; D is uncertain. The ends were cut back, 0 bases at V and 7 bases at J, with 10 bases in the middle. The germline CDR1 and CDR2 sequences are LGHNA and YSLEER. This CDR3 has 14 amino acids. The CDR3 region has the DNA TGCGCCAGCAGCCAAGATTTGGCAACGAACACCATATATTTT. The encoded protein is CASSQDLATNTIYF.

The chain has TRBV6-6 and TRBJ2-7, with a possible D match to TRBD1 (6 bases). This CDR3 has 14 amino acids. Trimming shortened V by 10 bases and J by 2 bases, and 18 bases separated the two germline ends. The germline CDR1 and CDR2 sequences are MNHNY and SVGAGI (reference sequence). This chain's CDR3 is CATSPRTGTYEQYF. The CDR3 DNA reads TGTGCCACTTCACCTCGAACAGGGACCTACGAGCAGTACTTC.

This clone occurred a few times. The chain combines TRBV5-1 with TRBJ2-7, with 8 bases lining up with TRBD2. In germline, CDR1 is SGHRS, CDR2 YFSETQ. Trimming cost V 10 bases and J 0 bases; bases outside gene matches: 30. This CDR3 is built from 21 residues. The CDR3 DNA is TGCGCCGCGGGGGGTCCCGAACTCCGGGACAAGAGTACCGGGAGCTCCTACGAGCAGTACTTC. Protein: CAAGGPELRDKSTGSSYEQYF.

CDR3 in DNA: TGTGCCACCAGTGATTTGATGGCCAGCAGGGCCTCTGGAAACACCATATATTTT. It translates to CATSDLMASRASGNTIYF. The rearrangement links TRBV24-1 to TRBJ1-3; TRBD1 is a possible D gene (5 bases). CDR3 length: 18 residues. Trimming shortened V by 0 bases and J by 0 bases, and 14 bases separated the two germline ends. CDR1 KGHDR and CDR2 SFDVKD come from the germline V gene.

This sequence joins TRBV7-9 and TRBJ2-7, with 14 bases lining up with TRBD2. Unmatched junction bases numbered 5, after V lost 4 bases and J lost 6 bases. The CDR3 is 15 amino acids. Germline V CDR1 and CDR2: SEHNR, FQNEAQ (reference sequence). Written as DNA, the CDR3 is TGTGCCAGCAGCTGGGGACTAGCGGGAGATGGCGAGCAGTACGTC. This translates into CASSWGLAGDGEQYV.

The J gene is TRBJ1-5, the V gene TRBV30; a weak D match, TRBD1 (6 bases). The CDR3 covers 14 residues. The V gene lost 1 base and the J gene lost 4 bases, with 11 bases spanning the gap. CDR1 is GTSNPN and CDR2 is SVGIG in the germline V gene (reference sequence). The DNA of the CDR3 is TGTGCCTGGAGTGGACAGGTGCTGAATCAGCCCCAGCATTTT. Translating gives CAWSGQVLNQPQHF.

The chain recombines TRBV28 with TRBJ1-4; 9 bases fit TRBD1. V dropped 5 bases and J dropped 8; count of bases not matched to a gene: 9. The CDR3 is made up of 15 amino acids. CDR1 and CDR2 from the germline V gene are MDHEN and SYDVKM. CDR3 region: CASSPRTGDLEKLFF. The CDR3, as DNA: TGTGCCAGCAGTCCGAGGACAGGGGACTTAGAAAAACTGTTTTTT.

This chain uses TRBV7-2 with TRBJ1-2; possibly TRBD1 for D (5 bases). Looked up from germline, CDR1 is SGHTA and CDR2 is FQGNSA. V was shortened by 5 bases and J by 1 base, with 14 bases between the two germline ends. CDR3 length equals 15 residues. CDR3 nucleotides: TGTGCCAGCAGCGAGACTGGGACTTATAACTATGGCTACACCTTC. Encoded protein: CASSETGTYNYGYTF.

This chain joins TRBV5-4 and TRBJ2-5; 7 nucleotides match TRBD1. CDR3 length: 14 residues. Trimming removed 4 bases from V and 0 bases from J; junction bases left unmatched: 3. Looked up from germline, CDR1 is SGHNT and CDR2 is YYREEE (reference sequence). The CDR3 protein is CASSLGTDQETQYF. The DNA of the CDR3 is TGTGCCAGCAGCCTTGGGACAGACCAAGAGACCCAGTACTTC.

The genes are TRBV2 and TRBJ1-2; D not resolved. The CDR3 loop spans 12 amino acids. The V gene lost 9 bases and the J gene lost 3 bases, with 11 bases spanning the gap. Germline lookup yields CDR1 SNHLY and CDR2 FYNNEI. CDR3 sequence: CARWELDYGYTF. CDR3 sequence (DNA): TGTGCCAGATGGGAGCTAGACTATGGCTACACCTTC.

This rearrangement joins TRBV2 to TRBJ1-3; D is unresolved. The CDR3 is 15 amino acids. Germline V gene data show CDR1 as SNHLY and CDR2 as FYNNEI. Trimming left V 2 bases short and J 0 bases short, with 8 bases between. The DNA for the CDR3 is TGTGCCAGCAGTGAACAGGTGTTCTCTGGAAACACCATATATTTT. Translating gives CASSEQVFSGNTIYF.

The rearrangement uses TRBV27 and TRBJ2-6; 8 nucleotides agree with TRBD1. The CDR3 covers 21 residues. Germline V CDR1 and CDR2: MNHEY, SMNVEV (reference sequence). Trimming cost V 4 bases and J 2 bases; bases outside gene matches: 19. As DNA, the CDR3 is TGTGCCAGCAGTTATGCAACACCGGGACAGGCCTTCTCTACTGGGGCCAACGTCCTGACTTTC. It specifies CASSYATPGQAFSTGANVLTF. The variable domain in full, with the rest retrieved from reference TRBV27 and TRBJ2-6, is EAQVTQNPRYLITVTGKKLTVTCSQNMNHEYMSWYRQDPGLGLRQIYYSMNVEVTDKGDVPEGYKVSRKEKRNFPLILESPSPNQTSLYFCASSYATPGQAFSTGANVLTFGAGSRLTVL.